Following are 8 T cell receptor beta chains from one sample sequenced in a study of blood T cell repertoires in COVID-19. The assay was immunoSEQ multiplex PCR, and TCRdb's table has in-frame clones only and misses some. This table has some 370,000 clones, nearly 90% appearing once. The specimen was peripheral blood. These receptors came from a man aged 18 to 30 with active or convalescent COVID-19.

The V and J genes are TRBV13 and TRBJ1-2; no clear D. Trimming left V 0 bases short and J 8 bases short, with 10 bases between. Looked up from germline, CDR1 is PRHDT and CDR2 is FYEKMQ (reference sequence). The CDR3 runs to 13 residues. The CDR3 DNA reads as TGTGCCAGCAGCTTAGGAGGGAGGCGCGGCTACACCTTC. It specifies CASSLGGRRGYTF.

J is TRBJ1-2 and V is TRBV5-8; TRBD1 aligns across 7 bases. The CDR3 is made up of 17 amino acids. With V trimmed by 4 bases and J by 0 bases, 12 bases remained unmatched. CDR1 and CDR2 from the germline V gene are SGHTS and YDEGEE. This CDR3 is CASSGAGTAISNYGYTF. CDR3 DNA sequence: TGTGCCAGCAGCGGGGCAGGGACAGCGATTTCTAACTATGGCTACACCTTC. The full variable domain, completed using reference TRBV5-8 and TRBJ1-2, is EAGVTQSPTHLIKTRGQQATLRCSPISGHTSVYWYQQALGLGLQFLLWYDEGEERNRGNFPPRFSGRQFPNYSSELNVNALELEDSALYLCASSGAGTAISNYGYTFGSGTRLTVV.

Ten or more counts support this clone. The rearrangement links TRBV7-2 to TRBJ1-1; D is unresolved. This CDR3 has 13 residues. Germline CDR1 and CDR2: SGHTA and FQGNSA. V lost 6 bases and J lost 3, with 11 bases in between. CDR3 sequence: CASSSQAYTEAFF. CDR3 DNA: TGTGCCAGCAGTTCCCAAGCCTACACTGAAGCTTTCTTT.

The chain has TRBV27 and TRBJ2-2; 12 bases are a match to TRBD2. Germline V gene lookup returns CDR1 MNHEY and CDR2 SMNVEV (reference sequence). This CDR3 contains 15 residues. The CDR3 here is CEDFRLAGGTGELFF. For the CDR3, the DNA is TGTGAAGACTTTAGGCTAGCGGGAGGGACCGGGGAGCTGTTTTTT.

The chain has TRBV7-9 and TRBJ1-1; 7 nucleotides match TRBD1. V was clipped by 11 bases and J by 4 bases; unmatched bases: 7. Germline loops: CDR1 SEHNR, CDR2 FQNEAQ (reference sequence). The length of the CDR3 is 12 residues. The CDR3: CAGRQGGTEAFF. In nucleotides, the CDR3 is TGTGCCGGCCGACAGGGAGGCACTGAAGCTTTCTTT.

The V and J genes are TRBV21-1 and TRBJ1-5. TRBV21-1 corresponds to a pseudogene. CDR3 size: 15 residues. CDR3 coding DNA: TGTGCCAGCAGCAAAGCGGGCGGGCTGCGGCAGCCCCAGCATTTT. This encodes CASSKAGGLRQPQHF.

CDR3 bases: TGTGCCACCAGTGACGGGGACAGGGGAGGGTCGCCCCAGCATTTT. It specifies CATSDGDRGGSPQHF. V gene TRBV24-1 combines with J gene TRBJ1-5, with 10 bases matching TRBD1. The CDR3 consists of 15 residues. V lost 4 bases to trimming and J lost 9 bases; unmatched junction nucleotides: 8. Germline-derived CDR1 and CDR2 are KGHDR and SFDVKD.

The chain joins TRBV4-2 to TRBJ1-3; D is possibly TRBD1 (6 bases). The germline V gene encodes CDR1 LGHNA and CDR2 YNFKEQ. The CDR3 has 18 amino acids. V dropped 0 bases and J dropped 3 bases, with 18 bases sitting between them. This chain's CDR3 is CASSQEGVDRLGGNTIYF. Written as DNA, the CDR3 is TGTGCCAGCAGCCAAGAAGGGGTCGACAGGCTGGGTGGAAACACCATATATTTT.